The sequence of this TCR beta chain was determined in a study of shared clonotypes between healthy human individuals. Background on the study: CD8 memory received one plate per donor, CD8 naive two, CD4 memory three and CD4 naive three. Study-wide results and caveats: The represented genetic and exposure-history diversity was limited by the small number of donors. Clonotype sharing among donors was expected to depend on sequencing depth.

Over several immunoSEQ plates, each subset's genomic DNA was distributed in even portions. Assay: immunoSEQ multiplex PCR; the TCRdb copy retains only in-frame clones and omits some. The sample carries 550,000 to 650,000 clones, about 96% recorded once. Germline V gene lookup returns CDR1 GTSNPN and CDR2 SVGIG (reference sequence). The CDR3 runs 14 residues. V lost 3 bases to trimming and J lost 7 bases, with 18 bases between them. Terminally differentiated effector memory CD45RA+ cells were excluded from the naive CD8 cells, which were CD45RO-negative and positively selected for CCR7. Concerning this clone: Its antigen is currently unknown.

What was sequenced was naive CD8+ T cells sorted from blood. The V gene is TRBV30, the J gene TRBJ1-1; TRBD1 might be the D (5 bases). The receptor was isolated from a woman in her 30s in good health. The DNA for the CDR3 is TGTGCCTGGAGACCTGATACGGGGGGTGGTGAAGCTTTCTTT. Amino acid sequence: CAWRPDTGGGEAFF.